The entry below gives a single T cell receptor beta chain sequence along with its context. The sample comes from a study of control samples from healthy donors and cancer patients. Germline assignment: CDR1 MDHEN and CDR2 SYDVKM. Between the trimmed V and J ends, which lost 7 bases and 1 base, there was a span of 16 bases. This CDR3 is built from 15 residues. Here immunoSEQ multiplex PCR was the method, and the copy in TCRdb shows in-frame clones only, minus some. The sample has 150,000 to 200,000 clones; 90% to 95% are singletons. The V call is TRBV28, the J call TRBJ1-1, with D possibly being TRBD1 (5 bases). This TCR came from a woman in her twenties or thirties in good health. Source material: blood. CDR3 in DNA: TGTGCCAGCAAACTTACGACAGCTCCGAACACTGAAGCTTTCTTT. It translates to CASKLTTAPNTEAFF.